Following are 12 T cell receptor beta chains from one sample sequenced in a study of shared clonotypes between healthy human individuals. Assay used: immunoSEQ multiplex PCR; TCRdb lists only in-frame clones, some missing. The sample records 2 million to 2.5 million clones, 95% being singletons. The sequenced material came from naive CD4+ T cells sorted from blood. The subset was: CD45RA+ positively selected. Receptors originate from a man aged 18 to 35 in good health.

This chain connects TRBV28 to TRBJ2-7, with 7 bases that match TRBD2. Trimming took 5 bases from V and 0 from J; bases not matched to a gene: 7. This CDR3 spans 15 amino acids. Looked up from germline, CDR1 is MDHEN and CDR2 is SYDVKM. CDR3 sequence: CASSETSPTSYEQYF. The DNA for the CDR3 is TGTGCCAGCAGTGAGACTAGCCCAACCTCCTACGAGCAGTACTTC.

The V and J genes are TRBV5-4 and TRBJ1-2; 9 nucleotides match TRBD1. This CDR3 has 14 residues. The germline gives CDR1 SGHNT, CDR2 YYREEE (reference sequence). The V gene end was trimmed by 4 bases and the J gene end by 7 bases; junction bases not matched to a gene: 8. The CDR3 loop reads CASSTNRGPGGYTF. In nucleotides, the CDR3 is TGTGCCAGCAGCACCAACAGGGGGCCGGGTGGCTACACCTTC.

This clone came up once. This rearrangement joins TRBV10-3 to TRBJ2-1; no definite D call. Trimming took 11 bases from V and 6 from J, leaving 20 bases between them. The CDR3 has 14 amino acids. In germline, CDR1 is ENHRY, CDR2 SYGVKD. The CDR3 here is CASSPGVVGNEQFF. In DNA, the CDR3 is TGTGCCTCGTCCCCTGGGGTGGTAGGCAATGAGCAGTTCTTC.

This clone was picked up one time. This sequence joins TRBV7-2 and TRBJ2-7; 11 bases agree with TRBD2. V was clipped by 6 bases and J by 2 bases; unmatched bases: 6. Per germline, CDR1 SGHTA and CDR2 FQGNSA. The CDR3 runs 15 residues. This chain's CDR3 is CASRVFSGGAYEQYF. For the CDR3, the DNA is TGTGCCAGCAGAGTATTTAGCGGGGGGGCCTACGAGCAGTACTTC. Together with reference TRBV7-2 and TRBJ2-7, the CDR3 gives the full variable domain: GAGVSQSPSNKVTEKGKDVELRCDPISGHTALYWYRQSLGQGLEFLIYFQGNSAPDKSGLPSDRFSAERTGGSVSTLTIQRTQQEDSAVYLCASRVFSGGAYEQYFGPGTRLTVT.

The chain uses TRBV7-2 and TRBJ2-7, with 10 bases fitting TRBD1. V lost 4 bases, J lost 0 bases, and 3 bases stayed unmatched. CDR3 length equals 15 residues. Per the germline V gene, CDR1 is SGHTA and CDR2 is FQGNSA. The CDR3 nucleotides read TGTGCCAGCAGCTCGGACAGGGGGTTCTCCTACGAGCAGTACTTC. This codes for CASSSDRGFSYEQYF.

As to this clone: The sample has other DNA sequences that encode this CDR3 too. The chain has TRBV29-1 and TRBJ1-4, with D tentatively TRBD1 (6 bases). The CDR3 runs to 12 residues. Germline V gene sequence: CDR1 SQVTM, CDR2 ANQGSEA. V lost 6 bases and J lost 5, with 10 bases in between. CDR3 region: CSVQGPNEKLFF. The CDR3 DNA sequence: TGCAGCGTACAGGGCCCAAATGAAAAACTGTTTTTT.

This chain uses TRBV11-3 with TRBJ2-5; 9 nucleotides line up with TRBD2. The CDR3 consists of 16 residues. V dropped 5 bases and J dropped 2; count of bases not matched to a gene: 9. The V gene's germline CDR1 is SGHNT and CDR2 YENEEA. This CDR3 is CASSPGRLAGQETQYF. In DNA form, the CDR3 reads TGTGCCAGCAGCCCTGGTAGGCTAGCGGGGCAAGAGACCCAGTACTTC.

CDR3: CASSVGQGEGKLFF. The CDR3 DNA is TGTGCCAGCAGCGTGGGACAGGGGGAGGGGAAACTGTTTTTT. This chain uses TRBV9 with TRBJ1-4; 11 bases are a match to TRBD1. With V trimmed by 2 bases and J by 11 bases, 5 bases remained unmatched. CDR3 length: 14 residues. Germline CDR1 reads SGDLS; CDR2 reads YYNGEE.

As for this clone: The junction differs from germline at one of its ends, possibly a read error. As DNA, the CDR3 is TGTGCTAGCAGCTTAGCGGAGGGGTCTTACGAGCAGTACTTC. Translation: CASSLAEGSYEQYF. V gene TRBV7-7 combines with J gene TRBJ2-7, with D possibly being TRBD2 (6 bases). Germline assignment: CDR1 SSHAT and CDR2 FNYEAQ (reference sequence). This CDR3 is built from 14 residues.

Here the CDR3 reads CASSQEKGLYNEQFF. The CDR3 DNA reads as TGCGCCAGCAGCCAAGAGAAGGGTCTATACAATGAGCAGTTCTTC. J is TRBJ2-1 and V is TRBV4-1; D unclear. Looked up from germline, CDR1 is MGHRA and CDR2 is YSYEKL. The V end was cut by 0 bases, the J end by 4 bases, with 10 bases between. The CDR3 sequence is 15 residues long.

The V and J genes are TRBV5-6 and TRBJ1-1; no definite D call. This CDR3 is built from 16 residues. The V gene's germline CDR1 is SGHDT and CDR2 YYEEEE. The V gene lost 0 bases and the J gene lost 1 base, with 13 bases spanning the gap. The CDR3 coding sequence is TGTGCCAGCAGCTTGGGATACGGGTTAGGGAACACTGAAGCTTTCTTT. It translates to CASSLGYGLGNTEAFF.

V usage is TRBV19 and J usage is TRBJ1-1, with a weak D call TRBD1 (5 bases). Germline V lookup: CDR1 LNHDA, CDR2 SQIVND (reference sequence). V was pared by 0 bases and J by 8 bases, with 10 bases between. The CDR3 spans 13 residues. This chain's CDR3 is CASSIERGREAFF. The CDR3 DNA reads TGTGCCAGTAGTATAGAAAGGGGAAGGGAAGCTTTCTTT.